This T cell receptor (beta chain) came from a study of PD-1 blockade in classical Hodgkin lymphoma. Described time point: newly diagnosed, previously untreated cHL patient sample. The investigators isolated CD8+ T cells from thawed PBMCs using magnetic negative selection. Serving as comparison were PBMCs from newly diagnosed, untreated classical Hodgkin lymphoma, which were sequenced alongside the relapsed/refractory trial patients. Using immunoSEQ multiplex PCR, the repertoire was profiled, and TCRdb retains in-frame clones only, with some absent. The sample includes around 5,000 clones, roughly nine tenths seen only once; the top ten take under 15%. Study-level findings and limits: Relapsed/refractory patients reportedly had lower baseline diversity than newly diagnosed patients. Why the repertoires differ is still unclear, perhaps disease activity or prior therapy.

Remarks on this clone: Its antigen is unidentified.

The source material was CD8+ T cells from blood. The TCR was taken from a human donor with classical Hodgkin lymphoma.

DNA for the CDR3: TGCGCCAGCAGATCCGCAGGGGGCTCGGGTGGCTACACCTTC. Its protein is CASRSAGGSGGYTF. The gene calls are TRBV5-1 and TRBJ1-2; 8 bases are a match to TRBD1. Trimming removed 5 bases from V and 7 bases from J; junction bases left unmatched: 10. Germline values: CDR1 SGHRS, CDR2 YFSETQ. CDR3 length: 14 residues.